Below are 7 T cell receptor beta chains sequenced from a single sample in a study of technical replicates of blood from several donors. The table came from immunoSEQ multiplex PCR; TCRdb's copy has only in-frame clones and leaves some out. In the table there are 85,000 to 90,000 clones, 85% to 95% of which are singletons. Sequencing input: T cells isolated from PBMCs. The receptors come from a human donor in good health.

The chain recombines TRBV29-1 with TRBJ2-1; TRBD2 might be the D (5 bases). With 3 bases removed from V and 4 bases from J, the gap between germline ends came to 16 bases. CDR1 is SQVTM, CDR2 ANQGSEA, per germline. The CDR3 has 15 amino acids. The CDR3 spells CSVDDAGLEYNEQFF. The CDR3 nucleotides are TGCAGCGTTGACGACGCGGGCTTGGAATACAATGAGCAGTTCTTC.

V is TRBV5-8 and J is TRBJ2-3; D remains unclear. V gave up 0 bases and J gave up 5 bases, with 7 bases separating them. The germline V gene encodes CDR1 SGHTS and CDR2 YDEGEE. CDR3 length: 13 residues. CDR3 amino acids: CASSLGSLDTQYF. CDR3 nucleotide sequence: TGTGCCAGCAGCTTGGGTTCGTTAGATACGCAGTATTTT.

V is TRBV4-1 and J is TRBJ2-1; TRBD2 agrees at 7 bases. The CDR3 sequence is 16 residues long. Germline lookup yields CDR1 MGHRA and CDR2 YSYEKL. Trimming took 1 base from V and 4 from J; bases not matched to a gene: 7. CDR3 amino acids: CASSQGVTGRYNEQFF. CDR3 DNA: TGCGCCAGCAGCCAAGGGGTTACCGGGAGGTACAATGAGCAGTTCTTC.

The chain uses TRBV10-2 and TRBJ2-3, with TRBD2 identical over 8 bases. The CDR3 loop spans 20 amino acids. CDR1 is WSHSY, CDR2 SAAADI, per germline. Trimming at V came to 2 bases and at J to 8 bases, leaving 24 bases not matched to a gene. The CDR3 sequence is CASSEAFWKSQRERLRTQYF. CDR3 in DNA: TGCGCCAGCAGTGAGGCTTTCTGGAAAAGCCAGCGGGAGCGTTTGCGTACGCAGTATTTT.

The chain joins TRBV7-9 to TRBJ1-1; 7 positions agree with TRBD1. The CDR3 loop spans 12 amino acids. J gave up 9 bases and V 1 base, and 2 bases lay outside the gene matches. Germline loops: CDR1 SEHNR, CDR2 FQNEAQ (reference sequence). The CDR3 DNA sequence: TGTGCCAGCAGCTTAGTGGACAGGAAAGCTTTCTTT. This codes for CASSLVDRKAFF.

The rearrangement uses TRBV4-1 and TRBJ1-3; D may be TRBD1 (5 bases). The germline V gene encodes CDR1 MGHRA and CDR2 YSYEKL. The V end was cut by 4 bases, the J end by 0 bases, with 16 bases between. This CDR3 has 17 residues. The CDR3 region is CASSLLRQSRSGNTIYF. In nucleotides, the CDR3 is TGCGCCAGCAGCCTTCTTAGACAGTCCCGCTCTGGAAACACCATATATTTT.

This rearrangement joins TRBV18 to TRBJ2-2; 7 bases match TRBD1. In germline, CDR1 is KGHSH, CDR2 LQKENI. The V segment lost 6 bases and the J segment 2 bases; nucleotides outside the gene matches: 9. The CDR3 has 16 amino acids. CDR3 loop: CASSARGQPNTGELFF. Written as DNA, the CDR3 is TGTGCCAGCTCGGCCCGGGGACAGCCAAACACCGGGGAGCTGTTTTTT.